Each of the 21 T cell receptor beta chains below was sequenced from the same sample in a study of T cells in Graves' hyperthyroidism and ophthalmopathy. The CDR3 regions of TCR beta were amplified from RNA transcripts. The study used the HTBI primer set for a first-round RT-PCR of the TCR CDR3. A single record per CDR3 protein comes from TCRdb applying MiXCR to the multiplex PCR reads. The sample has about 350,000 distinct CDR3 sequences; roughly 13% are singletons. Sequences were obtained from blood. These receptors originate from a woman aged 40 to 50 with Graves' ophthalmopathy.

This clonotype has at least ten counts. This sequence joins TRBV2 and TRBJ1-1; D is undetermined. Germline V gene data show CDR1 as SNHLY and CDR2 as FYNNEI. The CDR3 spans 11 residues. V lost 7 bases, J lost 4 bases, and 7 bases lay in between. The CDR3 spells CASKFGTEAFF. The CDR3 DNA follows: TGTGCCAGCAAGTTCGGCACTGAAGCTTTCTTT.

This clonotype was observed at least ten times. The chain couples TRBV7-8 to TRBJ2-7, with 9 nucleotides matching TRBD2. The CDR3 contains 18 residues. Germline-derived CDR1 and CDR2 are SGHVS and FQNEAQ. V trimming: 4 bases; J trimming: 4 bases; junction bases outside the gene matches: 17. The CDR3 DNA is TGTGCCAGCAGCTCCCTCCTTAGGTTAGCGGGAGTTTCGTACGAGCAGTACTTC. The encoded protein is CASSSLLRLAGVSYEQYF.

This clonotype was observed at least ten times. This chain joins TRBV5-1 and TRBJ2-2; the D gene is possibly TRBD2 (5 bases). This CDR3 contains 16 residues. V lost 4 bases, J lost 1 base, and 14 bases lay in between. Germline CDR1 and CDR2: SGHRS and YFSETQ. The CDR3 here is CASSPGRGQNTGELFF. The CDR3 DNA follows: TGCGCCAGCAGCCCAGGACGGGGTCAGAACACCGGGGAGCTGTTTTTT.

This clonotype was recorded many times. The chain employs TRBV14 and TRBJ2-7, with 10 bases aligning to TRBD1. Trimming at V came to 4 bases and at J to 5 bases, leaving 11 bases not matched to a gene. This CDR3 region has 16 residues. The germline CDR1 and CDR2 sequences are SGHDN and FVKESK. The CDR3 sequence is CASSRRDRGKWDEQYF. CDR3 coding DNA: TGTGCCAGCAGCCGTCGGGACAGGGGAAAATGGGACGAGCAGTACTTC.

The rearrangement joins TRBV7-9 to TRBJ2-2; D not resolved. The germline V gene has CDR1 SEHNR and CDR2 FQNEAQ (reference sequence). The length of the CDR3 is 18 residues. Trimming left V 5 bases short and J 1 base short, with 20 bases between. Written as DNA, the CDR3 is TGTGCCAGCAGCCCCGGCTGGGTAGGGCAGGAGAACACCGGGGAGCTGTTTTTT. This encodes CASSPGWVGQENTGELFF.

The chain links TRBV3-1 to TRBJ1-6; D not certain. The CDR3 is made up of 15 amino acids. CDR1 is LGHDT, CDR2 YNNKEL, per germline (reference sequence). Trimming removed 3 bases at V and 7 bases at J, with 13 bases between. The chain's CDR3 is CASSQRTFPNSPLHF. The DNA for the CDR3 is TGTGCCAGCAGCCAGCGGACCTTTCCCAATTCACCCCTCCACTTT.

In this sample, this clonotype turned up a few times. The CDR3 spells CASSLGRSEPGDTQYF. CDR3 bases: TGCGCCAGCAGCTTAGGTCGTTCGGAACCGGGAGATACGCAGTATTTT. This chain uses TRBV5-1 with TRBJ2-3, with no clear D. V lost 2 bases, J lost 5 bases, and 18 bases lay in between. Germline CDR1 and CDR2: SGHRS and YFSETQ. The CDR3 is 16 residues long.

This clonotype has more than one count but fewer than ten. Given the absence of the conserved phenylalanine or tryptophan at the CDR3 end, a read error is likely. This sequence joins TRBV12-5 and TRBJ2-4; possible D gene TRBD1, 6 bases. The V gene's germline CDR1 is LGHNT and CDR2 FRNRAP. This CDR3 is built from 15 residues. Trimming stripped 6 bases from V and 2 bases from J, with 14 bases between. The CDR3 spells CASGLTTGSKNIQYL. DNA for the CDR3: TGTGCTAGTGGCCTAACAACAGGGTCCAAAAACATTCAGTACCTC.

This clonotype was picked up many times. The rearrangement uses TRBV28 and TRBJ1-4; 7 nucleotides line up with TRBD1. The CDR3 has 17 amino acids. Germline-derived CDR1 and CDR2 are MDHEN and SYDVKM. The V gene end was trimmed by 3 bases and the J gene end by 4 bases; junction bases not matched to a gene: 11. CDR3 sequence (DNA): TGTGCCAGCAGTTTTCTGCGAACCGGGACAGATAATGAAAAACTGTTTTTT. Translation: CASSFLRTGTDNEKLFF.

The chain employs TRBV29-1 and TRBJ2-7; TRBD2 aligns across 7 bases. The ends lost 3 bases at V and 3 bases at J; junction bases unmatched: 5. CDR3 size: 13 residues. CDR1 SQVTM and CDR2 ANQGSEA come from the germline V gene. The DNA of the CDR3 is TGCAGCGTTGAGGGTTTAGCGGGCTACGAGCAGTACTTC. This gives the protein CSVEGLAGYEQYF.

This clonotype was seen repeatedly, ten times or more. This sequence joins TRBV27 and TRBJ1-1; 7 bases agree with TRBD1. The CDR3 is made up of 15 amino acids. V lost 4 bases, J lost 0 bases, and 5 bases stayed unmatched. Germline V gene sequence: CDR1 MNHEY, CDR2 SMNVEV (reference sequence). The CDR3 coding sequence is TGTGCCAGCAGTTACGGGACAGACCTGAACACTGAAGCTTTCTTT. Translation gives CASSYGTDLNTEAFF.

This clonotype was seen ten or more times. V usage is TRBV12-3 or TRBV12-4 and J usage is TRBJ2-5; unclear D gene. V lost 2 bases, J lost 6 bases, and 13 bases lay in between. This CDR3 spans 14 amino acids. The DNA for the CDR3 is TGTGCCAGCAGTTTAACTGGAAGATTCCAGACCCAGTACTTC. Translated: CASSLTGRFQTQYF.

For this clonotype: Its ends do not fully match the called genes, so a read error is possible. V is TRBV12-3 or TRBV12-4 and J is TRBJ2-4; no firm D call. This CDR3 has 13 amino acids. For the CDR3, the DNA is TGTGCCAGCACCCCATCCGCGGAAAACACTCAGTACTTC. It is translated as CASTPSAENTQYF.

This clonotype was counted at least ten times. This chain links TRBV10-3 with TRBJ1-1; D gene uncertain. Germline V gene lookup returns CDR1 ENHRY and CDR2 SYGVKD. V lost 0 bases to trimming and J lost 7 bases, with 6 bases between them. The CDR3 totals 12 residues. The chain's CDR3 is CAISESRGEAFF. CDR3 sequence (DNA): TGTGCCATCAGTGAGTCGAGAGGTGAAGCTTTCTTT.

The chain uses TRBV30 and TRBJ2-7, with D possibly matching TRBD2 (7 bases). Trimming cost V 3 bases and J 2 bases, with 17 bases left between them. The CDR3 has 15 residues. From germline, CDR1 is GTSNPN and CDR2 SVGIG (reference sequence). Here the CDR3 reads CAWSRRGAGAYEQYF. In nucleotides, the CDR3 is TGTGCCTGGAGCCGACGGGGGGCAGGTGCCTACGAGCAGTACTTC. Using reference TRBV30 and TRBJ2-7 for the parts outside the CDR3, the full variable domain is SQTIHQWPATLVQPVGSPLSLECTVEGTSNPNLYWYRQAAGRGLQLLFYSVGIGQISSEVPQNLSASRPQDRQFILSSKKLLLSDSGFYLCAWSRRGAGAYEQYFGPGTRLTVT.

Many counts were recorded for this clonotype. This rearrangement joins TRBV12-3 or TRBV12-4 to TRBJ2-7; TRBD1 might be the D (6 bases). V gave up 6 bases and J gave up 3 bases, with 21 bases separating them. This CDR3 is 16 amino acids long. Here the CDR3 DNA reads TGTGCCAGCAGATCCCACCTCTTCCAGACAGGCTACGAGCAGTACTTC. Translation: CASRSHLFQTGYEQYF.

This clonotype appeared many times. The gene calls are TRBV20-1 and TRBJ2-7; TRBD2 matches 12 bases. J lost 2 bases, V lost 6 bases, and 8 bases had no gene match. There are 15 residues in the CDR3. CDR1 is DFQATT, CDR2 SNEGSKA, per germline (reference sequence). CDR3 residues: CSANPSGRATYEQYF. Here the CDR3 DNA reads TGCAGTGCCAACCCTAGCGGGAGGGCGACCTACGAGCAGTACTTC.

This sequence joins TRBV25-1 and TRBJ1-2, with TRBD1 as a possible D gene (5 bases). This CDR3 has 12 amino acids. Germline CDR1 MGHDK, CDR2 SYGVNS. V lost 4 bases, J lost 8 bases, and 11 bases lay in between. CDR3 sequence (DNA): TGTGCCAGCAGTGCAGGGAATTCGGGCTACACCTTC. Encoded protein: CASSAGNSGYTF.

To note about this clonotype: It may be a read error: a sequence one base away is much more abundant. The CDR3 loop is CSVAASGRDNEQFF. Here the CDR3 DNA reads TGCAGCGTTGCTGCTAGCGGGAGGGACAATGAGCAGTTCTTC. The genes are TRBV29-1 and TRBJ2-1; 12 positions match TRBD2. The V gene's germline CDR1 is SQVTM and CDR2 ANQGSEA. This CDR3 has 14 amino acids. Trimming at V came to 4 bases and at J to 5 bases, leaving 3 bases not matched to a gene.

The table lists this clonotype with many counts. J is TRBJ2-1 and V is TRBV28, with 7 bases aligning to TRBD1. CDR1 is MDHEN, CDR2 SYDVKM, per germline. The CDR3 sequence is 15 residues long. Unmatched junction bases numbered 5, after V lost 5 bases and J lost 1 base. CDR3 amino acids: CASSGEQGSYNEQFF. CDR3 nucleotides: TGTGCCAGCAGTGGGGAACAGGGGTCCTACAATGAGCAGTTCTTC.

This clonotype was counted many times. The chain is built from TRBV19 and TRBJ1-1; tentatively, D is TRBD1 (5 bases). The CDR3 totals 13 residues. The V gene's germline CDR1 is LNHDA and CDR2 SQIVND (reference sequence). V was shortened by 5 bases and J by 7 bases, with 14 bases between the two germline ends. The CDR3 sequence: CASSVLGGIEAFF. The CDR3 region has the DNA TGTGCCAGTAGTGTCCTGGGGGGAATTGAAGCTTTCTTT. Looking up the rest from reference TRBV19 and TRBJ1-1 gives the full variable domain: DGGITQSPKYLFRKEGQNVTLSCEQNLNHDAMYWYRQDPGQGLRLIYYSQIVNDFQKGDIAEGYSVSREKKESFPLTVTSAQKNPTAFYLCASSVLGGIEAFFGQGTRLTVV.